This T cell receptor (beta chain) was obtained from a study of blood T cells in healthy people across ages. Study results and limitations: Age brought a roughly linear fall in TCR beta diversity measured per million T cells.

The draw of peripheral blood yielded around 9.6 milliliters from each donor. Extracted total RNA amounted to at least 5 micrograms for each sample. This clonotype was detected only a few times. Its antigen is unidentified. The use of a sample-barcoded 5' primer and a J-beta primer mix characterized a second PCR of roughly 6 to 11 cycles. Each cDNA was tagged by a template-switch adaptor containing 12 random nucleotides. Via MiXCR, TCRdb re-called the 5' RACE reads, giving one row per CDR3 protein. The sample records about 770,000 distinct CDR3 sequences, around two fifths being singletons. J was trimmed by 3 bases and V by 3 bases; bases with no gene match: 6. Germline V CDR1 and CDR2: SNHLY, FYNNEI. The CDR3 loop spans 15 amino acids.

The V call is TRBV2, the J call TRBJ2-5; 8 nucleotides agree with TRBD2. The sample consisted of blood. This TCR was recovered from a man in his 60s in good health. The CDR3 DNA follows: TGTGCCAGCAGTGAGGGCGGCGGGGGGAAAGAGACCCAGTACTTC. This sequence encodes CASSEGGGGKETQYF.